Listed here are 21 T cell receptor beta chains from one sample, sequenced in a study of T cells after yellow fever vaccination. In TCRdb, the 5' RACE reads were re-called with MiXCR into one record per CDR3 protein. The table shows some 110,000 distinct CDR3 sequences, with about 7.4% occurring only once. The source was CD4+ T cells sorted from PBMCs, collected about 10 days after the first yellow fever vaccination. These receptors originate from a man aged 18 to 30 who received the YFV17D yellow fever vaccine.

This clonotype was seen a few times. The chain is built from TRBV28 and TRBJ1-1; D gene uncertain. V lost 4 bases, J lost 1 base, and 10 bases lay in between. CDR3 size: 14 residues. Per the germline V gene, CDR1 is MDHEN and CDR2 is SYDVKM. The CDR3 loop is CASSSSWGNTEAFF. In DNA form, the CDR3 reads TGTGCCAGCAGTTCCTCTTGGGGGAACACTGAAGCTTTCTTT.

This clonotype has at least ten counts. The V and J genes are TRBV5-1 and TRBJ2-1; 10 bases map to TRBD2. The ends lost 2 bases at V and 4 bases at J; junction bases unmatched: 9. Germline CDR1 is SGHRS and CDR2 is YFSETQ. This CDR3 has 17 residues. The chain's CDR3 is CASSFMVAGGHYNEQFF. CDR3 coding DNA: TGCGCCAGCAGCTTCATGGTAGCGGGGGGCCATTACAATGAGCAGTTCTTC. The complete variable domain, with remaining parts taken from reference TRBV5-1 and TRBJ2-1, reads KAGVTQTPRYLIKTRGQQVTLSCSPISGHRSVSWYQQTPGQGLQFLFEYFSETQRNKGNFPGRFSGRQFSNSRSEMNVSTLELGDSALYLCASSFMVAGGHYNEQFFGPGTRLTVL.

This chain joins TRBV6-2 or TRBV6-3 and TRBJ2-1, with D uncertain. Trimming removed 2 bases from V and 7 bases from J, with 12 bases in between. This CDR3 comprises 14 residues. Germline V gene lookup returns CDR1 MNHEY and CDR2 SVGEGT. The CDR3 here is CASSYQQERNEQFF. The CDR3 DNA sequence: TGTGCCAGCAGTTACCAGCAGGAAAGGAATGAGCAGTTCTTC.

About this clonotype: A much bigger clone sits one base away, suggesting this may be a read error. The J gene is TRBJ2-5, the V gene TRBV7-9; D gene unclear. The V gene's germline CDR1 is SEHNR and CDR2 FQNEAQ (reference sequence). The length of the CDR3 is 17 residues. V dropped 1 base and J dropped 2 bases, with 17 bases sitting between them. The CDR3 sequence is CASSLEVQVLKQETQYF. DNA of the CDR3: TGTGCCAGCAGCTTAGAGGTGCAGGTTCTAAAGCAAGAGACCCAGTACTTC.

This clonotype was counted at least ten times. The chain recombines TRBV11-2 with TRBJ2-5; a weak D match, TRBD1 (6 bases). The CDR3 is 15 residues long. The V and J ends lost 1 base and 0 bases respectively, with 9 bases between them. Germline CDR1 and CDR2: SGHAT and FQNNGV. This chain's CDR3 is CASSLVGQYQETQYF. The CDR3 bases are TGTGCCAGCAGCTTAGTCGGACAGTACCAAGAGACCCAGTACTTC.

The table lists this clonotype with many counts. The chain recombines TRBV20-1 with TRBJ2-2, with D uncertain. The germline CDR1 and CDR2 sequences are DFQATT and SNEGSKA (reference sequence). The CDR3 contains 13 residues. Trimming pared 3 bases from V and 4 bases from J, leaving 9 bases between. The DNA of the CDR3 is TGCAGTGCTAGGGCCGGATTCACCGGGGAGCTGTTTTTT. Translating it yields CSARAGFTGELFF.

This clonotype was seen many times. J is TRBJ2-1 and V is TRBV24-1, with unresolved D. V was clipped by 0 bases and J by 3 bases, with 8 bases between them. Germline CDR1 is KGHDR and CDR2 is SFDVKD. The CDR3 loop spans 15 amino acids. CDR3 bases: TGTGCCACCAGTGATTTGCTTGACAACTACAATGAGCAGTTCTTC. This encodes CATSDLLDNYNEQFF.

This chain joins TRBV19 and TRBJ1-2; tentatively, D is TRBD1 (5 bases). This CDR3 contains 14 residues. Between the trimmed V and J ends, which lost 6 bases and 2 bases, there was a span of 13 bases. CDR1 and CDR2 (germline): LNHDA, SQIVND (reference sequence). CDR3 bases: TGTGCCAGTAGCAGGGACGGCAAGAACTATGGCTACACCTTC. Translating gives CASSRDGKNYGYTF.

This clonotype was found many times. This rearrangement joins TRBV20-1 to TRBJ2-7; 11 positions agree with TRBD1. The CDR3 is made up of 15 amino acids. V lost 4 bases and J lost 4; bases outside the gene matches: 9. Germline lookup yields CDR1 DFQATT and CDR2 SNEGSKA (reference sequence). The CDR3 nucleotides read TGCAGTGCTACCAAGGCAGGGACAGGGGGTTACGAGCAGTACTTC. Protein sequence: CSATKAGTGGYEQYF.

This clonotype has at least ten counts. Here the CDR3 reads CSVAPTRPYNEQFF. CDR3 bases: TGCAGCGTCGCCCCGACCAGACCATACAATGAGCAGTTCTTC. This rearrangement joins TRBV29-1 to TRBJ2-1, with unresolved D. Per the germline V gene, CDR1 is SQVTM and CDR2 is ANQGSEA. This CDR3 comprises 14 residues. The V gene lost 6 bases and the J gene lost 4 bases, with 16 bases spanning the gap.

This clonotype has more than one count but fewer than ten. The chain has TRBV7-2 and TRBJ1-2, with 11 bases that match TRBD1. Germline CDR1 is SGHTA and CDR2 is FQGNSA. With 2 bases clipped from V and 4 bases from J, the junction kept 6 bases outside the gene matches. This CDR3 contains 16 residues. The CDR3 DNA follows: TGTGCCAGCAGCTTATTCCCCGGGACAGGGGGCTATGGCTACACCTTC. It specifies CASSLFPGTGGYGYTF.

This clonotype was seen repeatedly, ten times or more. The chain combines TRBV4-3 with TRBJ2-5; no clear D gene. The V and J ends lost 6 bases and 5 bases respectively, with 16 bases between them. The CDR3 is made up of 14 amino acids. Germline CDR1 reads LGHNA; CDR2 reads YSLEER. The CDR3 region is CASSKGVFQETQYF. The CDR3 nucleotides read TGCGCCAGCAGTAAGGGTGTTTTTCAGGAGACCCAGTACTTC.

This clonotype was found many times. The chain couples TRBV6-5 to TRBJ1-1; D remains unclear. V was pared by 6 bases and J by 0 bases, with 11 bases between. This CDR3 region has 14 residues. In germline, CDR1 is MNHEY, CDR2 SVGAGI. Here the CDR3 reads CASRPRGLNTEAFF. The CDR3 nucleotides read TGTGCCAGCAGACCTCGAGGACTGAACACTGAAGCTTTCTTT.

The CDR3 coding sequence is TGTGCCAGCAGACAGGGTAACTATGGCTACACCTTC. Its protein product is CASRQGNYGYTF. The genes are TRBV6-1 and TRBJ1-2; TRBD1 is a possible D gene (6 bases). V was trimmed by 6 bases and J by 1 base, leaving 6 bases between them. Germline V lookup: CDR1 MNHNS, CDR2 SASEGT. The CDR3 extends over 12 amino acids.

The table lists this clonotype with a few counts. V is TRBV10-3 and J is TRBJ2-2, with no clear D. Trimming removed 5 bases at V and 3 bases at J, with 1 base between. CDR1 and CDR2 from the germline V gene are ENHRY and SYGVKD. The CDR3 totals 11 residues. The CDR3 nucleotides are TGTGCCATCAGTTACACCGGGGAGCTGTTTTTT. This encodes CAISYTGELFF.

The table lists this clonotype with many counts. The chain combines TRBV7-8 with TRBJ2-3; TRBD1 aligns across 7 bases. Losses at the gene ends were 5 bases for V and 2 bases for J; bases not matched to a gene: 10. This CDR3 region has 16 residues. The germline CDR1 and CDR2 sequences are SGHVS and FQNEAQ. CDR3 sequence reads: CASSPGTDRVTDTQYF. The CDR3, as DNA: TGTGCCAGCAGCCCAGGGACAGATAGAGTCACAGATACGCAGTATTTT.

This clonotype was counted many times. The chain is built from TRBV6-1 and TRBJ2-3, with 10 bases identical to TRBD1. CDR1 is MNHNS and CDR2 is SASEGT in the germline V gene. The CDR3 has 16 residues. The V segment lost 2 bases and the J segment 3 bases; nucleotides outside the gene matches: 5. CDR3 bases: TGTGCCAGCAGTGAATTTAGGGGACAGGGGACAGATACGCAGTATTTT. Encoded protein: CASSEFRGQGTDTQYF.

The CDR3 reads CASSLERGNTIYF. The DNA for the CDR3 is TGTGCCAGCTCGCTGGAGCGTGGAAACACCATATATTTT. The chain employs TRBV18 and TRBJ1-3; no definite D call. Germline V lookup: CDR1 KGHSH, CDR2 LQKENI. This CDR3 has 13 residues. The ends were cut back, 6 bases at V and 3 bases at J, with 9 bases in the middle.

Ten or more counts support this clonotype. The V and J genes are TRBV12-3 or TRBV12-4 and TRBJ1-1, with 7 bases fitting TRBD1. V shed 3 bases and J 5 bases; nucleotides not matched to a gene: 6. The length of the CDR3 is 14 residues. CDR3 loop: CASSFLEGATEAFF. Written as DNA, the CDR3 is TGTGCCAGCAGTTTTCTGGAGGGGGCTACTGAAGCTTTCTTT.

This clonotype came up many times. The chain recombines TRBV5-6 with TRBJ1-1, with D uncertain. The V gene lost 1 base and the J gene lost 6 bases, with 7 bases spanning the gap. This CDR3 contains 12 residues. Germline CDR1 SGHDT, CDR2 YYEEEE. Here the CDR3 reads CASSLRGPEAFF. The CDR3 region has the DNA TGTGCCAGCAGCTTGCGGGGTCCTGAAGCTTTCTTT.

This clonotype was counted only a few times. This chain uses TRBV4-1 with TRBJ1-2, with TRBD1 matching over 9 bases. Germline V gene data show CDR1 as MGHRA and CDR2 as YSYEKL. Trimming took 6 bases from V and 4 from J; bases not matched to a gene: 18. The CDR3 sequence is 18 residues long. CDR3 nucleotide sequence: TGCGCCAGCAGTTTACCCACAGGGGGCCTACAAAAATCCTATGGCTACACCTTC. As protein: CASSLPTGGLQKSYGYTF.